These T cell receptor beta chains were read from a single sample in a study of T cell responses to AZD1222 COVID-19 vaccine. Libraries were prepared by immunoSEQ multiplex PCR; TCRdb keeps only in-frame clonotypes and omits some of them. This repertoire shows 150,000 to 200,000 clones, around nine tenths found once; its top ten account for about 9.9%. Material: peripheral blood, obtained 28 days after the second AZD1222 dose. Every receptor here comes from an adult who received the AZD1222 COVID-19 vaccine. Both conserved end residues are part of each CDR3. A D gene is named only where the DNA matches it firmly. The size field is filled for only some rows; it gives once, few, many or a size class.

J gene,V gene,D gene,clone size,CDR3 DNA,CDR3 protein
TRBJ2-3,TRBV5-8,-,-,TGTGCCAGCAGCTTGGGCAGGGCCACAGATACGCAGTATTTT,CASSLGRATDTQYF
TRBJ1-2,TRBV21-1,-,-,TGTGCCAGCAGCAGCGCAGCCCAGAGAGATGGCTACACCTTC,CASSSAAQRDGYTF
TRBJ2-7,TRBV6-1,-,-,TGTGCCAGCAGTGTAAAACTAGACAGCCTACTTTCCTACGAGCAGTACTTC,CASSVKLDSLLSYEQYF
TRBJ2-7,TRBV11-3,-,-,TGTGCCAGCAGCTTAGGACCGGGGGAGCAGTACTTC,CASSLGPGEQYF
TRBJ2-3,TRBV7-3,TRBD2,-,TGTGCCAGCAGCTTCGACCGACTAGCGGGGGGGCAGTCAGATACGCAGTATTTT,CASSFDRLAGGQSDTQYF
TRBJ1-5,TRBV6-2/TRBV6-3,-,-,TGTGCCAGCAGTTACTCCACCAAAGGACGCAATCAGCCCCAGCATTTT,CASSYSTKGRNQPQHF
TRBJ2-3,TRBV9,-,-,TGTGCCAGCGGTGAGGTGGATACGCAGTATTTT,CASGEVDTQYF
TRBJ2-1,TRBV18,-,-,TGTGCCAGCTCACCCCGCCGAGGGGGAGTGGGATACAATGAGCAGTTCTTC,CASSPRRGGVGYNEQFF
TRBJ2-3,TRBV9,-,-,TGTGCCAGCAGCGTAGGTCAGGGGCCAGATACGCAGTATTTT,CASSVGQGPDTQYF
TRBJ1-3,TRBV7-9,-,-,TGTGCCAGCAGCTTAGTGGACGCTGGAAACACCATATATTTT,CASSLVDAGNTIYF
TRBJ2-1,TRBV7-2,TRBD2,-,TGTGCCAGCGCCCGGGATAGCGGGGGGAGTAATGAGCAGTTCTTC,CASARDSGGSNEQFF
TRBJ1-1,TRBV30,TRBD1,-,TGTGCCTGGAGTGTACCAGGGGGGGCTGAAGCTTTCTTT,CAWSVPGGAEAFF
TRBJ1-1,TRBV5-1,TRBD1,-,TGCGCCAGCAGCCTGGACAGGGGGCTATCGAACACTGAAGCTTTCTTT,CASSLDRGLSNTEAFF
TRBJ1-1,TRBV5-1,TRBD1,-,TGCGCCAGCAGCTCCAACGACAGGGCCACTGAAGCTTTCTTT,CASSSNDRATEAFF
TRBJ2-3,TRBV6-4,-,few,TGTGCCATTCCGCGACAGTATGGTGACCTTAGCACAGATACGCAGTATTTT,CAIPRQYGDLSTDTQYF
TRBJ2-1,TRBV20-1,-,-,TGCAGTGCTAGTAGCGGGACAGATCTCGCGGGGCAGTTCTTC,CSASSGTDLAGQFF
TRBJ1-1,TRBV28,-,-,TGTGCCAGCAGTCTCCGTGGCACTGAAGCTTTCTTT,CASSLRGTEAFF
TRBJ2-3,TRBV3-1/TRBV3-2,TRBD2,-,TGTGCCAGCAGCCAATTCCCCGGGGGGGGAGGGACAGATACGCAGTATTTT,CASSQFPGGGGTDTQYF
TRBJ1-1,TRBV19,TRBD1,once,TGTGCCAGTAGTGCGGGACAGGGGTTGGTTGAAGCTTTCTTT,CASSAGQGLVEAFF
TRBJ1-2,TRBV7-6,TRBD1,-,TGTGCCAGCAGCACGAGGACAGGGGGCGATCGCTATGGCTACACCTTC,CASSTRTGGDRYGYTF
TRBJ2-6,TRBV7-3,-,-,TGTGCCAGCAGCTTATTTTTGGGGTCTGGGGCCAACGTCCTGACTTTC,CASSLFLGSGANVLTF
TRBJ1-5,TRBV9,TRBD1,-,TGTGCCAGCAGCGCTACAGGGGGGAGGGATCAGCCCCAGCATTTT,CASSATGGRDQPQHF
TRBJ2-3,TRBV28,-,once,TGTGCCAGCAGTTGGGGCGGGGTGTCCGATACGCAGTATTTT,CASSWGGVSDTQYF
TRBJ2-3,TRBV9,-,-,TGTGCCAGCAGCTGGAGAGGAGGGTACACAGATACGCAGTATTTT,CASSWRGGYTDTQYF
TRBJ2-1,TRBV12-3/TRBV12-4,-,-,TGTGCCAGCAGTCTAGCCCGGGTCAATGAGCAGTTCTTC,CASSLARVNEQFF
TRBJ1-4,TRBV30,-,-,TGTGCCTGGAGACGGCCCTCAAGAGGTGAAAAACTGTTTTTT,CAWRRPSRGEKLFF
TRBJ2-7,TRBV13,TRBD1,once,TGTGCCAGCAGCCCGGGACAGGGAACCTACGAGCAGTACTTC,CASSPGQGTYEQYF
TRBJ2-7,TRBV30,TRBD1,once,TGTGCCGTGACAGGGGGAGGCGACGAGCAGTACTTC,CAVTGGGDEQYF
TRBJ2-7,TRBV5-1,-,-,TGCGCCAGCAGCTTACCCCCAGGGGACGAGCAGTACTTC,CASSLPPGDEQYF
TRBJ1-2,TRBV13,-,-,TGTGCCAGCAGCTCCAACCCCGGGATCCACTATGGCTACACCTTC,CASSSNPGIHYGYTF
TRBJ1-3,TRBV29-1,-,-,TGCAGCGTTGGGATGAGCTCTGGAAACACCATATATTTT,CSVGMSSGNTIYF
TRBJ1-2,TRBV19,TRBD1,-,TGTGCCAGTACCAAACAGGGGGATATCTATGGCTACACCTTC,CASTKQGDIYGYTF
TRBJ2-2,TRBV19,TRBD1,-,TGTGCCAGTACCCCGGGACAGGGAACCGGGGAGCTGTTTTTT,CASTPGQGTGELFF
TRBJ2-5,TRBV30,TRBD1,few,TGTGCCTGGAAATATAGGGGGCTCTTAGAGACCCAGTACTTC,CAWKYRGLLETQYF
TRBJ1-5,TRBV6-2/TRBV6-3,TRBD1,-,TGTGCCAGCAGTTATGATATCGGGTCAGGGGGCTTTCAGCCCCAGCATTTT,CASSYDIGSGGFQPQHF
TRBJ1-5,TRBV27,-,-,TGTGTCGATGTACATAATCAGCCCCAGCATTTT,CVDVHNQPQHF
TRBJ2-2,TRBV6-4,-,-,TGTGCCAGCAGTGTCCAGGGAAGGACCGGGGAGCTGTTTTTT,CASSVQGRTGELFF
TRBJ2-7,TRBV7-9,TRBD1,-,TGTGCCAGCAGCATTCGACAGGGGGACCAGGTAAGGTCCTACGAGCAGTACTTC,CASSIRQGDQVRSYEQYF
TRBJ2-3,TRBV7-2,TRBD2,-,TGTGCCAGCAGCTCTAGACGGTGGTCGGGGGGGCTAGCAGATACGCAGTATTTT,CASSSRRWSGGLADTQYF
TRBJ1-3,TRBV5-1,-,once,TGCGCCAGCAGCTTGGACGGACGGACGGGAAACACCATATATTTT,CASSLDGRTGNTIYF